The text below deals with one T cell receptor beta chain. This clone showed up just a few times. What antigen it recognizes has not been identified. Base qualities are not at hand, and no much larger clone is one base apart. The label giving this sample's time point can be read as: baseline before first vaccination. Vaccinee samples came from UK trials COV001 and COV002, including a single-blind randomized controlled phase 2/3 trial of AZD1222 (ChAdOx1 nCoV-19) in healthy adults. For TCRbeta chain sequencing, PBMC samples from trial participants were taken at day 0 and at day 28 after the second dose. The data stem from a study of T cell responses to AZD1222 COVID-19 vaccine (dated by TCRdb to the early 2020s). With regard to the full study: AZD1222 recipients whose second dose came at about 4 weeks and those whose second dose came at about 12 weeks were combined into one group, since spike-specific TCR depth and breadth did not differ between the two schedules. TCR sequencing was performed for 230 to 250 trial participants, of whom about 210 were given two doses of AZD1222 and around 26 were given two doses of MenACWY control vaccine. Enrollment into the trials was organized by age into subgroups of 18-55, 56-69 and 70-plus years, and those subgroups contained roughly 140, 27 and 60 TCR-sequenced participants, respectively.

CDR1 DFQATT and CDR2 SNEGSKA were looked up in the germline V gene (reference sequence). V loses 3 bases, J loses 4 bases, and the germline ends lie 12 bases apart. The CDR3, from cysteine to phenylalanine, totals 13 residues. Only CDR3 DNA is held: 39 bases, read in frame from base 1. Overall study outcomes, separate from this receptor: Because no day 14 peak-response samples were available, the repertoires could be characterized only after the peak T cell response. The vaccine-associated CD4 TCRs covered the entire spike protein, and the dominant responses fell in regions 160-218 and 743-854. Most participants were white British and females outnumbered males, and the authors suggested that clonal diversity may have been underestimated. In the small 56-69-year group, the increase in depth fell short of significance, most likely because of low power. After two AZD1222 doses, both the breadth and the depth of spike-specific TCRs were significantly higher than at day 0 and than in MenACWY recipients. Conclusions about previously exposed vaccinees are limited, since just 5 to 7 AZD1222 recipients were seropositive for SARS-CoV-2 at baseline. Reportedly, close to half of the unique spike-specific TCRs recognized epitopes lying outside the regions that are mutated in the B.1.351 and B.1.1.7 variants.

The CDR3 regions of human TCRbeta chains were subjected to immunosequencing. Turning to the authors' computational methods: Repertoire TCRs were matched against a reference library of SARS-CoV-2-specific TCRs generated with the MIRA antigen-specificity platform. Breadth was defined as the fraction of unique TCRs that were SARS-CoV-2-associated. Depth was defined as the fraction of total T cells that were SARS-CoV-2-associated. Using the MIRA data, each spike-specific TCR was mapped to the spike region that the TCR reacts to and placed in a CD4 or CD8 class. Log10-transformed breadth and depth values were compared by one-way ANOVA with Sidak's multiple comparisons tests. The table was pulled from immuneACCESS by TCRdb, which kept in-frame rearrangements only. Such tables lose some clones; where checked, under half of the loss comes from unresolved V genes, and the rest has no known cause. The D gene and trimming were derived from the DNA, and the V and J assignments and clone size from that table. A total of about 140,000 clones appear in this sample, 75% to 95% of them only once. Of the sample, around 3% is held by the ten largest clones.

The sequence joins TRBV20-1 to TRBJ1-1, with the D gene call left open. The receptor was derived from an adult in good health. The source material was peripheral blood, sampled on day 0 of AZD1222 vaccination. The CDR3 region reads CSASGQDITEAFF. The DNA is TGCAGTGCTAGTGGGCAAGACATCACTGAAGCTTTCTTT.